The 26 T cell receptor beta chains presented below share a single source sample, sequenced in a study of T-cell memory formation after mild COVID-19. Each CDR3 protein is one row after TCRdb ran MiXCR on the 5' RACE reads. Here the sample spans over 130,000 distinct CDR3 sequences, more than 13% being singletons. The sequencing input was PBMCs or a T cell subset sorted from them (not recorded which). All receptors come from an adult woman who had mild COVID-19 (a few samples of this study predate the infection). Cell type and time point are not known.

The chain carries TRBV5-1 and TRBJ1-2; D ambiguous. This CDR3 has 17 residues. Trimming took 0 bases from V and 5 from J, leaving 20 bases between them. Germline V gene lookup returns CDR1 SGHRS and CDR2 YFSETQ. The CDR3 protein is CASSLVGGPRAQYGYTF. CDR3 sequence (DNA): TGCGCCAGCAGCTTGGTTGGTGGTCCTCGGGCCCAGTATGGCTACACCTTC.

The rearrangement links TRBV7-6 to TRBJ2-3; TRBD1 might be the D (6 bases). This CDR3 has 18 amino acids. Germline V gene sequence: CDR1 SGHVS, CDR2 FNYEAQ. The V and J ends lost 3 bases and 5 bases respectively, with 24 bases between them. The CDR3 nucleotides read TGTGCCAGCAGCTTTCTTTCCGTTTATGGGGGCTTGGGAGATACGCAGTATTTT. Translating it yields CASSFLSVYGGLGDTQYF.

The V gene is TRBV4-1, the J gene TRBJ1-5; TRBD1 agrees at 9 bases. Germline values: CDR1 MGHRA, CDR2 YSYEKL. With V trimmed by 4 bases and J by 5 bases, 3 bases remained unmatched. The CDR3 consists of 14 residues. CDR3 coding DNA: TGCGCCAGCAGCCTCCGGGACAGGGATCAGCCCCAGCATTTT. This translates into CASSLRDRDQPQHF.

This rearrangement joins TRBV15 to TRBJ2-7; maybe TRBD2 (5 bases). The germline V gene has CDR1 LNHNV and CDR2 YYDKDF (reference sequence). The CDR3 has 13 residues. V lost 7 bases and J 6 bases, leaving 16 bases between the germline ends. The CDR3 sequence is CATNGKQRGEQYF. In nucleotides, the CDR3 is TGTGCCACCAACGGGAAGCAACGGGGCGAGCAGTACTTC. The full variable domain, rest sourced from reference TRBV15 and TRBJ2-7, is DAMVIQNPRYQVTQFGKPVTLSCSQTLNHNVMYWYQQKSSQAPKLLFHYYDKDFNNEADTPDNFQSRRPNTSFCFLDIRSPGLGDTAMYLCATNGKQRGEQYFGPGTRLTVT.

This clonotype was counted only a few times. The rearrangement links TRBV7-6 to TRBJ2-3; 7 bases agree with TRBD2. The CDR3 is 13 amino acids. Germline V gives CDR1 SGHVS, CDR2 FNYEAQ. Unmatched junction bases numbered 4, after V lost 6 bases and J lost 4 bases. The CDR3 sequence is CASSAGDPDTQYF. Here the CDR3 DNA reads TGTGCCAGCAGTGCGGGAGATCCAGATACGCAGTATTTT.

This clonotype occurred a few times. The chain uses TRBV9 and TRBJ2-2; D is perhaps TRBD2 (5 bases). The CDR3 has 16 residues. Trimming left V 3 bases short and J 3 bases short, with 15 bases between. From germline, CDR1 is SGDLS and CDR2 YYNGEE. The CDR3 nucleotides are TGTGCCAGCAGCGGAGAGGGAAAAAGGGACACCGGGGAGCTGTTTTTT. As protein: CASSGEGKRDTGELFF.

This clonotype was seen a few times. The rearrangement uses TRBV13 and TRBJ2-2; TRBD2 matches at 15 bases. CDR1 PRHDT and CDR2 FYEKMQ come from the germline V gene (reference sequence). The CDR3 has 18 amino acids. The V gene end was trimmed by 4 bases and the J gene end by 0 bases; junction bases not matched to a gene: 3. In DNA form, the CDR3 reads TGTGCCAGCAGCTGGACTAGCGGGAGGGTCGCGAACACCGGGGAGCTGTTTTTT. This codes for CASSWTSGRVANTGELFF.

The chain carries TRBV5-1 and TRBJ1-4; 7 nucleotides agree with TRBD1. The CDR3 runs to 15 residues. Germline V gives CDR1 SGHRS, CDR2 YFSETQ. Germline trimming cut 4 bases from V and 7 bases from J; bases unmatched to any gene: 10. The CDR3 DNA follows: TGCGCCAGCAGCCCGCTAGACAGGGAAGGTGAAAAACTGTTTTTT. Its translation is CASSPLDREGEKLFF.

The chain combines TRBV20-1 with TRBJ2-7; a weak D match, TRBD1 (6 bases). Per the germline V gene, CDR1 is DFQATT and CDR2 is SNEGSKA (reference sequence). The CDR3 runs 11 residues. The V end lost 5 bases, the J end lost 4 bases, and 9 bases lay between the germline ends. The CDR3 reads CSALQGYEQYF. In nucleotides, the CDR3 is TGCAGTGCTTTACAGGGATACGAGCAGTACTTC.

The V call is TRBV7-9, the J call TRBJ1-1; 8 nucleotides align to TRBD1. CDR1 is SEHNR and CDR2 is FQNEAQ in the germline V gene (reference sequence). There are 17 residues in the CDR3. V was pared by 5 bases and J by 3 bases, with 14 bases of the junction left unmatched. CDR3 DNA sequence: TGTGCCAGCAGCCCGACAGGGGTAATGGCCTTTCACACTGAAGCTTTCTTT. Residues: CASSPTGVMAFHTEAFF.

This clonotype appeared a few times. CDR3 sequence (DNA): TGTGCCAGCGGGTACCCGGGGGACGAGCAGTACTTC. It specifies CASGYPGDEQYF. The V gene is TRBV4-2, the J gene TRBJ2-7, with D maybe TRBD2 (6 bases). Germline V gene lookup returns CDR1 LGHNA and CDR2 YNFKEQ. The CDR3 length is 12 residues. Trimming left V 8 bases short and J 5 bases short, with 13 bases between.

In its sample, this clonotype was seen many times. This sequence joins TRBV11-3 and TRBJ2-7; D gene uncertain. The germline V gene encodes CDR1 SGHNT and CDR2 YENEEA. The ends were cut back, 3 bases at V and 2 bases at J, with 2 bases in the middle. The CDR3 is made up of 11 amino acids. CDR3 region: CASSFAYEQYF. The CDR3 nucleotides are TGTGCCAGCAGCTTTGCCTACGAGCAGTACTTC.

This clonotype occurred a few times. The chain recombines TRBV2 with TRBJ2-1; no definite D call. V dropped 7 bases and J dropped 9 bases, with 7 bases sitting between them. The length of the CDR3 is 10 residues. Germline V gene data show CDR1 as SNHLY and CDR2 as FYNNEI. This CDR3 reads CASMAGEQFF. The CDR3 DNA reads TGTGCCAGCATGGCCGGTGAGCAGTTCTTC.

This clonotype was observed a few times. The chain has TRBV25-1 and TRBJ2-7, with 8 bases lining up with TRBD1. Germline V gene data show CDR1 as MGHDK and CDR2 as SYGVNS. The ends lost 3 bases at V and 3 bases at J; junction bases unmatched: 7. CDR3 size: 15 residues. The CDR3 DNA is TGTGCCAGCAGTGATACCGGGACAGGCTTCTACGAGCAGTACTTC. This sequence encodes CASSDTGTGFYEQYF.

The genes are TRBV12-3 or TRBV12-4 and TRBJ2-1; D is ambiguous. Between the trimmed V and J ends, which lost 1 base and 10 bases, there was a span of 8 bases. The CDR3 totals 12 residues. Written as DNA, the CDR3 is TGTGCCAGCAGTTTAGGGGCGTACGAGCAGTTCTTC. The encoded protein is CASSLGAYEQFF.

This clonotype occurred a few times. The rearrangement uses TRBV12-3 or TRBV12-4 and TRBJ2-3, with TRBD2 identical over 12 bases. The J segment lost 5 bases and the V segment lost 6 bases, leaving 9 bases of the junction unmatched. This CDR3 is built from 16 residues. CDR3 nucleotide sequence: TGTGCCAGCAGATATAGACTAGCGGGAGAAAGAGATACGCAGTATTTT. Protein sequence: CASRYRLAGERDTQYF.

DNA for the CDR3: TGTGCCAGCAGTTGGACCGGGACTGCTTATGGCTACACCTTC. This translates into CASSWTGTAYGYTF. This chain joins TRBV27 and TRBJ1-2, with D perhaps TRBD1 (5 bases). The CDR3 runs to 14 residues. Trimming left V 4 bases short and J 5 bases short, with 14 bases between. Germline V gene sequence: CDR1 MNHEY, CDR2 SMNVEV (reference sequence).

J is TRBJ2-1 and V is TRBV7-9; possible D gene TRBD2, 6 bases. CDR1 and CDR2 from the germline V gene are SEHNR and FQNEAQ (reference sequence). Between the trimmed V and J ends, which lost 5 bases and 9 bases, there was a span of 11 bases. The CDR3 sequence is 12 residues long. CDR3 coding DNA: TGTGCCAGCAGCCTACCTAGCGCTGAGCAGTTCTTC. It specifies CASSLPSAEQFF.

This clonotype was seen more than once but under ten times. The chain has TRBV6-2 or TRBV6-3 and TRBJ2-5; D unclear. The V end lost 0 bases, the J end lost 6 bases, and 5 bases lay between the germline ends. CDR1 MNHEY and CDR2 SVGEGT come from the germline V gene. CDR3 length equals 12 residues. The CDR3 nucleotides read TGTGCCAGCAGTTACTCAGTCCAGACCCAGTACTTC. This sequence encodes CASSYSVQTQYF.

Concerning this clonotype itself: Its ends do not fully match the called genes, so a read error is possible. The chain has TRBV9 and TRBJ2-7, with 8 bases lining up with TRBD1. The CDR3 covers 14 residues. Germline V gene data show CDR1 as SGDLS and CDR2 as YYNGEE. The CDR3 nucleotides read TGTGCCAGCAGCTTCTCAGGGGGCTCCGACGAGCAGTACTTC. It translates to CASSFSGGSDEQYF.

The chain employs TRBV5-1 and TRBJ1-1; D is possibly TRBD1 (6 bases). The V gene lost 1 base and the J gene lost 3 bases, with 10 bases spanning the gap. CDR3 length equals 14 residues. Germline V CDR1 and CDR2: SGHRS, YFSETQ. CDR3 sequence reads: CASSLLRGDTEAFF. DNA for the CDR3: TGCGCCAGCAGCTTGTTGAGGGGGGACACTGAAGCTTTCTTT.

This clonotype was seen more than once but under ten times. The rearrangement links TRBV4-2 to TRBJ2-3; D might be TRBD1 (6 bases). V was shortened by 0 bases and J by 1 base, with 14 bases between the two germline ends. The germline V gene encodes CDR1 LGHNA and CDR2 YNFKEQ. The CDR3 sequence is 17 residues long. This CDR3 is CASSQDAQGMGTDTQYF. The CDR3 DNA reads as TGTGCCAGCAGCCAAGATGCGCAGGGGATGGGCACAGATACGCAGTATTTT.

This clonotype was counted between two and nine times. The CDR3 coding sequence is TGCGCCAGCAGCCAAGGAGTGGATCAGCCCCAGCATTTT. This sequence encodes CASSQGVDQPQHF. The chain couples TRBV4-1 to TRBJ1-5; no clear D gene. Trimming removed 1 base at V and 5 bases at J, with 6 bases between. CDR3 length: 13 residues. Germline V gene data show CDR1 as MGHRA and CDR2 as YSYEKL.

The chain carries TRBV29-1 and TRBJ2-1; D assignment may be TRBD1 or TRBD2 (6 bases each). The CDR3 length is 11 residues. Germline V CDR1 and CDR2: SQVTM, ANQGSEA. V lost 8 bases, J lost 11 bases, and 16 bases lay in between. CDR3 residues: CSLPGADKQFF. For the CDR3, the DNA is TGCAGCCTCCCGGGGGCGGATAAGCAGTTCTTC.

V and J are TRBV25-1 and TRBJ2-1, with D unresolved. This CDR3 region has 11 residues. Germline V gene data show CDR1 as MGHDK and CDR2 as SYGVNS. V lost 4 bases, J lost 8 bases, and 6 bases lay in between. The DNA of the CDR3 is TGTGCCAGCAGTGGACGGGATGAGCAGTTCTTC. It yields the protein CASSGRDEQFF.

V gene TRBV6-1 combines with J gene TRBJ2-7; D may correspond to TRBD1 or TRBD2 (5 bases each). CDR3 length equals 11 residues. The V end lost 11 bases, the J end lost 6 bases, and 14 bases lay between the germline ends. CDR1 is MNHNS and CDR2 is SASEGT in the germline V gene. CDR3 sequence (DNA): TGTGCCGAGGGGCCCCTAGGCGAGCAGTACTTC. As protein: CAEGPLGEQYF.